Listed below are T cell receptor beta chains from one sample, sequenced in a study of siplizumab effects on memory and regulatory T cells. Assay: immunoSEQ multiplex PCR; the TCRdb copy retains only in-frame clones and omits some. The table has 13,000 or so clones, almost 40% seen once. These TCRs' antigens remain unknown. Sequencing was done on a sample of CFSE-low (dividing) CD8+ T cells sorted from an allogeneic mixed lymphocyte reaction. The receptors stem from a human donor in good health; the cells came from an allogeneic mixed lymphocyte reaction. The CDR3 runs from the conserved cysteine through the conserved F or W. D genes are given only for firm matches. Part of the rows lack a size; the others show once, few, many or a class for expanded clones.

v_call	j_call	clone_size	d_call	cdr3_aa	cdr3_nt
TRBV6-1	TRBJ1-2	few	NA	CASSEGEGYTF	TGTGCCAGCAGTGAAGGGGAGGGCTACACCTTC
TRBV7-3	TRBJ2-6	NA	NA	CASSAGLYSGANVLTF	TGTGCCAGCAGCGCCGGACTCTACTCTGGGGCCAACGTCCTGACTTTC
TRBV4-1	TRBJ1-1	medium-sized	NA	CASSLGGGNTEAFF	TGCGCCAGCAGCCTAGGGGGAGGGAACACTGAAGCTTTCTTT
TRBV6-6	TRBJ2-7	once	TRBD2	CASSYSMQREYHEQYF	TGTGCCAGCAGTTACTCGATGCAGCGGGAGTACCACGAGCAGTACTTC
TRBV11-2	TRBJ2-7	NA	TRBD2	CASSWYGGTYEQYF	TGTGCCAGCTCCTGGTACGGGGGGACCTACGAGCAGTACTTC
TRBV27	TRBJ2-1	NA	NA	CASSLQDEQFF	TGTGCCAGCAGTTTACAGGATGAGCAGTTCTTC
TRBV19	TRBJ1-5	NA	NA	CASSPGGQYNQPQHF	TGTGCCAGTAGCCCCGGTGGACAGTACAATCAGCCCCAGCATTTT
TRBV5-6	TRBJ2-3	NA	TRBD2	CASSWSGGASDTQYF	TGTGCCAGCAGCTGGAGCGGGGGGGCTTCAGATACGCAGTATTTT
TRBV6-5	TRBJ2-7	NA	NA	CASSYADFGAEQYF	TGTGCCAGCAGTTACGCGGACTTCGGGGCCGAGCAGTACTTC
TRBV13	TRBJ2-7	NA	TRBD1	CASSHQRTGLYEQYF	TGCGCCAGCAGCCACCAGAGGACAGGCCTCTACGAGCAGTACTTC
TRBV11-2	TRBJ1-1	medium-sized	TRBD1	CASSLGTGRSEAFF	TGTGCCAGCAGCTTAGGGACAGGGAGGTCTGAAGCTTTCTTT
TRBV4-1	TRBJ2-2	few	NA	CASSPRSGLRTGELFF	TGCGCCAGCAGCCCCCGGTCGGGACTTCGTACCGGGGAGCTGTTTTTT
TRBV6-5	TRBJ1-5	NA	NA	CASTTEEGVNQPQHF	TGTGCCAGCACCACCGAGGAGGGGGTCAATCAGCCCCAGCATTTT
TRBV19	TRBJ1-1	medium-sized	TRBD1	CASKATGANTEAFF	TGTGCCAGTAAAGCGACAGGGGCGAACACTGAAGCTTTCTTT
TRBV5-4	TRBJ2-7	NA	TRBD2	CASSSEAGALLDEQYF	TGTGCCAGCAGCTCGGAAGCGGGGGCCCTTTTGGACGAGCAGTACTTC
TRBV4-1	TRBJ2-7	many	TRBD2	CASSQVASGYEQYF	TGCGCCAGCAGCCAAGTGGCTAGCGGCTACGAGCAGTACTTC
TRBV6-5	TRBJ2-7	few	NA	CASSRDSTSSYEQYF	TGTGCCAGCAGTCGGGACTCGACGAGCTCCTACGAGCAGTACTTC
TRBV7-2	TRBJ2-3	NA	TRBD2	CASSLTGGPGDTQYF	TGTGCCAGCAGCTTAACGGGAGGGCCAGGAGATACGCAGTATTTT
TRBV4-1	TRBJ1-2	few	NA	CASSQDPAPGYGYTF	TGCGCCAGCAGCCAAGATCCCGCCCCAGGCTATGGCTACACCTTC
TRBV6-1	TRBJ1-5	NA	NA	CASVTDKGYQPQHF	TGTGCCAGCGTAACGGACAAGGGTTATCAGCCCCAGCATTTT
TRBV5-1	TRBJ2-2	NA	NA	CASSLRQYTGELFF	TGCGCCAGCAGCCTACGACAGTACACCGGGGAGCTGTTTTTT
TRBV27	TRBJ1-5	few	TRBD1	CASSLTDRGNQPQHF	TGTGCCAGCAGTTTAACCGACAGGGGCAATCAGCCCCAGCATTTT
TRBV10-3	TRBJ2-7	medium-sized	NA	CAIRRDNTYEQYF	TGTGCCATCAGGAGGGACAACACCTACGAGCAGTACTTC
TRBV29-1	TRBJ2-7	NA	NA	CSVSGGVFGYEQYF	TGCAGCGTTTCTGGGGGCGTCTTTGGCTACGAGCAGTACTTC
TRBV7-9	TRBJ1-1	NA	NA	CASSWGGATEAFF	TGTGCCAGCAGCTGGGGCGGAGCCACTGAAGCTTTCTTT
TRBV28	TRBJ1-2	few	NA	CASSATLNYGYTF	TGTGCCAGCAGTGCAACGCTAAACTATGGCTACACCTTC
TRBV27	TRBJ2-7	medium-sized	NA	CASSLTPTLYEQYF	TGTGCCAGCAGTTTAACTCCGACCCTTTACGAGCAGTACTTC
TRBV7-6	TRBJ2-7	few	TRBD2	CASSSGTSGYEQYF	TGTGCCAGCAGCTCTGGGACTAGCGGGTACGAGCAGTACTTC
TRBV19	TRBJ2-7	NA	NA	CASSIVSGFYEQYF	TGTGCCAGTAGTATAGTGAGCGGCTTCTACGAGCAGTACTTC
TRBV18	TRBJ2-2	NA	NA	CASSPVGLGTGELFF	TGTGCCAGCTCACCAGTCGGTCTGGGCACCGGGGAGCTGTTTTTT
TRBV7-8	TRBJ2-7	few	NA	CASSLTGTSYEQYF	TGTGCCAGCAGCTTAACAGGGACCTCCTACGAGCAGTACTTC
TRBV11-3	TRBJ1-6	NA	NA	CASSTRRGSPLHF	TGTGCCAGCAGCACCAGGAGAGGTTCACCCCTCCACTTT